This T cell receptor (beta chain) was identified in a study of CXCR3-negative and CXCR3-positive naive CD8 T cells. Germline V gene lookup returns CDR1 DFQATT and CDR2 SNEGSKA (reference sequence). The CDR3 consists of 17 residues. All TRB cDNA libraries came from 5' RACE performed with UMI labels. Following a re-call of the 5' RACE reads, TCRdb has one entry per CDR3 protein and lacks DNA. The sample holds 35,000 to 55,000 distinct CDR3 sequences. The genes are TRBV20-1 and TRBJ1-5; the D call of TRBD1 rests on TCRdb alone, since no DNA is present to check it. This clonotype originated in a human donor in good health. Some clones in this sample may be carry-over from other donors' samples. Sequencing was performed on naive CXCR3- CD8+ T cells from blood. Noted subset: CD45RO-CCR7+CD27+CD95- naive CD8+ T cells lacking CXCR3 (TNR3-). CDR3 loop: CSARDISRTASNQPQHF.